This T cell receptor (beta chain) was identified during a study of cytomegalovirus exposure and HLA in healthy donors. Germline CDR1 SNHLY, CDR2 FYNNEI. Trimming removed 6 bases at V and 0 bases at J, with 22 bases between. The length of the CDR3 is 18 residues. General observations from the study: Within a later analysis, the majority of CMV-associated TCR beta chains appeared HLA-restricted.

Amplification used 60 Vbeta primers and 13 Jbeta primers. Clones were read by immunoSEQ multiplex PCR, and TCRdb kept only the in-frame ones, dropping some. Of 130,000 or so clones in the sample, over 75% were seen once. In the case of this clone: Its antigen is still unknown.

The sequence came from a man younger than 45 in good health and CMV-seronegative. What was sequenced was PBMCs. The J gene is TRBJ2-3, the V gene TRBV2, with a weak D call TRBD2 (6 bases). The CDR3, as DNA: TGTGCCAGCAGCCAGAAACTTAATTCGGGGACTAGCACAGATACGCAGTATTTT. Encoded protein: CASSQKLNSGTSTDTQYF.